These 23 T cell receptor beta chains were sequenced from one sample in a study of post-analysis software for immune sequencing data. These receptors lack a known antigen. Unique molecular identifiers were present in the TCR beta cDNA libraries. Via MiXCR, TCRdb re-called the PCR reads, giving one row per CDR3 protein. The repertoire consists of 750,000 to 950,000 distinct CDR3 sequences, with 46% occurring once and the leading ten covering roughly 5.2%. General observations from the study: Relative to controls, patients had five TRBV segments at higher frequency, with TRBV5-6, TRBV5-1 and TRBV20-1 among these.

The sample consisted of blood. The receptors were gathered from a girl under 18 with multiple sclerosis.

This chain joins TRBV29-1 and TRBJ1-4; 7 nucleotides align to TRBD1. J gave up 8 bases and V 4 bases, and 10 bases lay outside the gene matches. CDR1 SQVTM and CDR2 ANQGSEA come from the germline V gene. The CDR3 has 14 residues. The CDR3 is CSVVRWEGGEKLFF. Written as DNA, the CDR3 is TGCAGCGTTGTACGGTGGGAAGGGGGCGAAAAACTGTTTTTT. Using reference TRBV29-1 and TRBJ1-4 for the parts outside the CDR3, the full variable domain is SAVISQKPSRDICQRGTSLTIQCQVDSQVTMMFWYRQQPGQSLTLIATANQGSEATYESGFVIDKFPISRPNLTFSTLTVSNMSPEDSSIYLCSVVRWEGGEKLFFGSGTQLSVL.

This clonotype has a handful of counts. The CDR3 region has the DNA TGTGCCAGCAGTTACACGGGACCCTACGAGCAGTACTTC. Translating gives CASSYTGPYEQYF. The gene calls are TRBV6-2 or TRBV6-3 and TRBJ2-7; D might be TRBD1 or TRBD2, each matching 5 bases. V was cut by 2 bases and J by 2 bases, with 7 bases left in between. The length of the CDR3 is 13 residues. Germline CDR1 is MNHEY and CDR2 is SVGEGT.

CDR3 bases: TGTGCCAGCAGCCCGACAGGGTTCCGGGTCCGAGATTACGAGCAGTACTTC. Amino acid sequence: CASSPTGFRVRDYEQYF. The chain combines TRBV7-9 with TRBJ2-5; 7 bases are shared with TRBD1. The DNA matches TRBJ2-7 better at its end, which makes the J call doubtful. CDR1 and CDR2 (germline): SEHNR, FQNEAQ (reference sequence). This CDR3 has 17 residues.

This clonotype was seen a handful of times. The V call is TRBV12-3 or TRBV12-4, the J call TRBJ2-3; D perhaps matches TRBD1 (6 bases). The CDR3 totals 14 residues. Trimming took 5 bases from V and 2 from J, leaving 11 bases between them. The CDR3 spells CASSRDIYTDTQYF. For the CDR3, the DNA is TGTGCCAGCAGTCGGGACATCTACACAGATACGCAGTATTTT.

A word on this clonotype: Germline is not matched at one junction end, which may reflect a read error. The genes are TRBV5-4 and TRBJ2-1, with D perhaps TRBD2 (5 bases). In germline, CDR1 is SGHNT, CDR2 YYREEE (reference sequence). This CDR3 spans 13 amino acids. The CDR3 coding sequence is TGTGCCAGCGGACTGGTCTCCCACAATGAGCAGTTCTTC. This gives the protein CASGLVSHNEQFF.

The rearrangement uses TRBV30 and TRBJ1-1, with 9 bases that match TRBD1. This CDR3 spans 14 amino acids. Germline trimming cut 3 bases from V and 5 bases from J; bases unmatched to any gene: 7. CDR1 GTSNPN and CDR2 SVGIG come from the germline V gene (reference sequence). CDR3 DNA: TGTGCCTGGAGCCAACGGACAGGGGATACTGAAGCTTTCTTT. It codes for CAWSQRTGDTEAFF. Supplemented by reference TRBV30 and TRBJ1-1, the full variable domain reads SQTIHQWPATLVQPVGSPLSLECTVEGTSNPNLYWYRQAAGRGLQLLFYSVGIGQISSEVPQNLSASRPQDRQFILSSKKLLLSDSGFYLCAWSQRTGDTEAFFGQGTRLTVV.

The chain couples TRBV29-1 to TRBJ1-2; D unresolved. This CDR3 contains 9 residues. V dropped 6 bases and J dropped 6 bases, with 5 bases sitting between them. CDR1 is SQVTM, CDR2 ANQGSEA, per germline. DNA of the CDR3: TGCAGCGTATCAGATGGCTACACCTTC. Translating it yields CSVSDGYTF.

This clonotype has more than one count but fewer than ten. The chain links TRBV3-1 to TRBJ1-2, with TRBD1 matching 7 bases. CDR1 is LGHDT, CDR2 YNNKEL, per germline (reference sequence). Losses at the gene ends were 4 bases for V and 8 bases for J; bases not matched to a gene: 7. This CDR3 contains 13 residues. In nucleotides, the CDR3 is TGTGCCAGCAGCCCTACAGGGGAGACCGGCTACACCTTC. This gives the protein CASSPTGETGYTF.

The chain carries TRBV7-2 and TRBJ2-7, with D hard to call. V lost 0 bases and J 7 bases, leaving 7 bases between the germline ends. Germline CDR1 reads SGHTA; CDR2 reads FQGNSA. The length of the CDR3 is 12 residues. DNA for the CDR3: TGTGCCAGCAGCTTAGCAATAGGGGAGCAGTACTTC. This sequence encodes CASSLAIGEQYF.

This clonotype was seen only a few times. The chain's CDR3 is CASSRVSGTYNEQFF. CDR3 in DNA: TGTGCCAGCAGTCGTGTAAGCGGTACCTACAATGAGCAGTTCTTC. The chain recombines TRBV12-3 or TRBV12-4 with TRBJ2-1; tentatively, D is TRBD2 (5 bases). The V gene lost 5 bases and the J gene lost 2 bases, with 13 bases spanning the gap. The CDR3 covers 15 residues.

The genes are TRBV2 and TRBJ2-1, with 9 bases identical to TRBD2. CDR1 and CDR2 from the germline V gene are SNHLY and FYNNEI. Trimming at V came to 6 bases and at J to 3 bases, leaving 9 bases not matched to a gene. This CDR3 has 16 amino acids. The CDR3 here is CASSERLAGNYNEQFF. The CDR3 DNA follows: TGTGCCAGCAGCGAGAGGCTAGCGGGGAACTACAATGAGCAGTTCTTC.

V usage is TRBV7-9 and J usage is TRBJ1-4; 8 bases are shared with TRBD1. This CDR3 is 16 amino acids long. J gave up 6 bases and V 3 bases, and 9 bases lay outside the gene matches. The germline gives CDR1 SEHNR, CDR2 FQNEAQ (reference sequence). The CDR3 region has the DNA TGTGCCAGCAGCTTGATTCTGGGCAGGGGGCATGAAAAACTGTTTTTT. As protein: CASSLILGRGHEKLFF.

The chain links TRBV28 to TRBJ2-3; D is possibly TRBD2 (6 bases). Germline V lookup: CDR1 MDHEN, CDR2 SYDVKM. V lost 10 bases to trimming and J lost 2 bases, with 13 bases between them. The CDR3 has 13 amino acids. CDR3 coding DNA: TGTGCCATCCGGAGGGCTTCCACAGATACGCAGTATTTT. The encoded protein is CAIRRASTDTQYF. Drawing the rest from reference TRBV28 and TRBJ2-3, the complete variable domain is DVKVTQSSRYLVKRTGEKVFLECVQDMDHENMFWYRQDPGLGLRLIYFSYDVKMKEKGDIPEGYSVSREKKERFSLILESASTNQTSMYLCAIRRASTDTQYFGPGTRLTVL.

The chain is built from TRBV7-9 and TRBJ2-7; D may be TRBD1 or TRBD2 (5 bases each). CDR3 length: 14 residues. V lost 5 bases and J lost 2, with 13 bases in between. Germline lookup yields CDR1 SEHNR and CDR2 FQNEAQ (reference sequence). The CDR3 bases are TGTGCCAGCAGCGCAAGGGACGAAACCTACGAGCAGTACTTC. Translation gives CASSARDETYEQYF. Complete variable domain (other parts from reference TRBV7-9 and TRBJ2-7): DTGVSQNPRHKITKRGQNVTFRCDPISEHNRLYWYRQTLGQGPEFLTYFQNEAQLEKSRLLSDRFSAERPKGSFSTLEIQRTEQGDSAMYLCASSARDETYEQYFGPGTRLTVT.

The J gene is TRBJ2-7, the V gene TRBV12-3 or TRBV12-4, with 7 bases that match TRBD1. The CDR3 consists of 13 residues. V lost 5 bases and J lost 3; bases outside the gene matches: 4. Here the CDR3 reads CASSGAGGYEQYF. For the CDR3, the DNA is TGTGCCAGCAGTGGGGCAGGGGGCTACGAGCAGTACTTC.

This chain connects TRBV6-5 to TRBJ2-1; 12 bases fit TRBD2. The CDR3 is 19 residues long. The V and J ends lost 0 bases and 8 bases, in that order; junction bases with no gene match: 14. Germline V lookup: CDR1 MNHEY, CDR2 SVGAGI. CDR3 sequence: CASSYSGGATSGGKHEQFF. The CDR3 coding sequence is TGTGCCAGCAGTTACTCAGGGGGCGCGACTAGCGGGGGCAAACATGAGCAGTTCTTC.

The chain recombines TRBV7-3 with TRBJ2-3, with no clear D. Trimming removed 5 bases at V and 7 bases at J, with 22 bases between. The germline V gene has CDR1 SGHTA and CDR2 FQGTGA. This CDR3 comprises 16 residues. Here the CDR3 reads CASSPAHRTRANTQYF. CDR3 DNA: TGTGCCAGCAGCCCCGCCCACCGGACCCGGGCTAATACGCAGTATTTT. The full variable domain, with the rest looked up from reference TRBV7-3 and TRBJ2-3, is GAGVSQTPSNKVTEKGKYVELRCDPISGHTALYWYRQSLGQGPEFLIYFQGTGAADDSGLPNDRFFAVRPEGSVSTLKIQRTERGDSAVYLCASSPAHRTRANTQYFGPGTRLTVL.

V is TRBV29-1 and J is TRBJ2-2; 9 bases are a match to TRBD2. J gave up 2 bases and V 7 bases, and 5 bases lay outside the gene matches. The germline gives CDR1 SQVTM, CDR2 ANQGSEA. The CDR3 has 14 residues. The CDR3 nucleotides read TGCAGCGCCTCTAGCGGGACAAACACCGGGGAGCTGTTTTTT. Translating gives CSASSGTNTGELFF.

In this sample, this clonotype turned up once. The CDR3 loop reads CSASPLAGYYNEQFF. CDR3 nucleotide sequence: TGCAGTGCTAGCCCCCTAGCGGGATACTACAATGAGCAGTTCTTC. V usage is TRBV20-1 and J usage is TRBJ2-1; 9 bases map to TRBD2. Losses at the gene ends were 3 bases for V and 3 bases for J; bases not matched to a gene: 6. This CDR3 has 15 residues. Per the germline V gene, CDR1 is DFQATT and CDR2 is SNEGSKA (reference sequence).

In this sample, this clonotype turned up many times. The chain links TRBV18 to TRBJ2-1; 11 bases agree with TRBD2. CDR1 and CDR2 (germline): KGHSH, LQKENI. The J segment lost 7 bases and the V segment lost 5 bases, leaving 10 bases of the junction unmatched. The CDR3 is 16 residues long. The CDR3 loop is CASSSTTSGSLNEQFF. DNA for the CDR3: TGTGCCAGCTCATCTACTACTAGCGGGAGTTTGAATGAGCAGTTCTTC.

In this sample, this clonotype turned up once. This chain joins TRBV6-6 and TRBJ1-4; possibly TRBD1 for D (5 bases). V was pared by 2 bases and J by 11 bases, with 15 bases between. Per germline, CDR1 MNHNY and CDR2 SVGAGI (reference sequence). This CDR3 is built from 14 residues. CDR3 loop: CASSYGQGVDKLFF. The CDR3 region has the DNA TGTGCCAGCAGTTACGGGCAGGGAGTTGATAAACTGTTTTTT.

In this sample, this clonotype turned up many times. This chain joins TRBV29-1 and TRBJ2-5; the D gene could be TRBD1 or TRBD2 (5 bases each). From germline, CDR1 is SQVTM and CDR2 ANQGSEA. V was trimmed by 2 bases and J by 7 bases, leaving 8 bases between them. The CDR3 is 11 residues long. The CDR3 bases are TGCAGCGTTGAAAGGGGAGCGACCCAGTACTTC. Translation: CSVERGATQYF.

The chain links TRBV20-1 to TRBJ2-7, with 8 bases identical to TRBD2. Per the germline V gene, CDR1 is DFQATT and CDR2 is SNEGSKA (reference sequence). Trimming took 6 bases from V and 2 from J; bases not matched to a gene: 15. The CDR3 is 16 amino acids. The CDR3 DNA follows: TGCAGTGCCCCCGACCCCAAAGCGGGGGAGCCCTACGAGCAGTACTTC. Translating gives CSAPDPKAGEPYEQYF.